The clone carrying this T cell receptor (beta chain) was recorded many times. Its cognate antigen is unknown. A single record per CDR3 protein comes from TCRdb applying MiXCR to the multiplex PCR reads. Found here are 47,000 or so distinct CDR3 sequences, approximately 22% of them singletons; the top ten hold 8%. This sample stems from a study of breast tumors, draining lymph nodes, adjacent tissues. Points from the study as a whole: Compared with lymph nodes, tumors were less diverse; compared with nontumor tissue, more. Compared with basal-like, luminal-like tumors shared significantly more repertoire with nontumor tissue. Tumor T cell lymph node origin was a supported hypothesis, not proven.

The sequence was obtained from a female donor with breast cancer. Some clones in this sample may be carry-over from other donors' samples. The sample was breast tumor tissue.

The CDR3 spells CASSPGASTDTQYF. The CDR3 DNA follows: TGTGCCAGCAGCCCCGGCGCGAGCACAGATACGCAGTATTTT. The V gene is TRBV7-8, the J gene TRBJ2-3, with D uncertain. Per the germline V gene, CDR1 is SGHVS and CDR2 is FQNEAQ. The CDR3 is made up of 14 amino acids. V was trimmed by 5 bases and J by 0 bases, leaving 9 bases between them. Full variable domain (remainder filled in from reference TRBV7-8 and TRBJ2-3): GAGVSQSPRYKVAKRGQDVALRCDPISGHVSLFWYQQALGQGPEFLTYFQNEAQLDKSGLPSDRFFAERPEGSVSTLKIQRTQQEDSAVYLCASSPGASTDTQYFGPGTRLTVL.